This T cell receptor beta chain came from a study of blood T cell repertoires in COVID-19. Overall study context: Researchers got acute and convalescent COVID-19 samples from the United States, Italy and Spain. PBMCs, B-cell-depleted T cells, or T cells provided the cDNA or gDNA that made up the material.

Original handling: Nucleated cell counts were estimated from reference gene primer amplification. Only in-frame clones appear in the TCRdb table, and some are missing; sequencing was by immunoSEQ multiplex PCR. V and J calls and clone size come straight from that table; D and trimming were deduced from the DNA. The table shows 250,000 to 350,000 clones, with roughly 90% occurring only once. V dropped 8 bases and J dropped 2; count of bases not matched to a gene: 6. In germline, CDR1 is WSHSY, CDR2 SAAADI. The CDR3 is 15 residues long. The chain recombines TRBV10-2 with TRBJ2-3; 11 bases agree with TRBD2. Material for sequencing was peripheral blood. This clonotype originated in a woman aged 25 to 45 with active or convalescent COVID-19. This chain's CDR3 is CASRLAGKATDTQYF. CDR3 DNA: TGCGCCAGCCGACTAGCGGGGAAAGCCACAGATACGCAGTATTTT.